The 29 T cell receptor beta chains listed next were all sequenced from one sample in a study of shared clonotypes between healthy human individuals. The table came from immunoSEQ multiplex PCR; TCRdb's copy has only in-frame clones and leaves some out. Here the sample spans roughly 2.4 million clones, approximately 95% being singletons. The specimen sequenced was naive CD4+ T cells sorted from blood. Subset specified: CD45RA+ positively selected. The receptors here all came from a man between 18 and 29 years old in good health.

Worth noting for this clone: The sample has other DNA sequences that encode this CDR3 too. This chain links TRBV6-1 with TRBJ2-3; D not resolved. This CDR3 is 13 amino acids long. Germline V gives CDR1 MNHNS, CDR2 SASEGT. The ends were cut back, 3 bases at V and 3 bases at J, with 7 bases in the middle. CDR3 coding DNA: TGTGCCAGCAGTGAGTTGGGGACAGATACGCAGTATTTT. Its protein product is CASSELGTDTQYF.

Worth noting for this clone: Other nucleotide sequences in the sample specify the same CDR3. This chain uses TRBV5-1 with TRBJ1-2; D is unresolved. The CDR3 contains 13 residues. The germline CDR1 and CDR2 sequences are SGHRS and YFSETQ. The germline V and J ends were trimmed by 0 bases and 0 bases, with 3 bases remaining between them. The DNA for the CDR3 is TGCGCCAGCAGCTTGGGGCCTAACTATGGCTACACCTTC. Translating gives CASSLGPNYGYTF.

About this clone: The same CDR3 can be traced to other DNA sequences in this sample. CDR3 in amino acids: CASSLGTSNEKLFF. In DNA form, the CDR3 reads TGTGCCAGCAGCTTAGGGACTTCTAATGAAAAACTGTTTTTT. The rearrangement joins TRBV7-9 to TRBJ1-4; D gene ambiguous. Germline CDR1 is SEHNR and CDR2 is FQNEAQ (reference sequence). The CDR3 covers 14 residues. V was pared by 1 base and J by 3 bases, with 6 bases between.

The chain carries TRBV7-2 and TRBJ2-2; D unclear. The V end lost 2 bases, the J end lost 7 bases, and 14 bases lay between the germline ends. Germline CDR1 reads SGHTA; CDR2 reads FQGNSA. There are 15 residues in the CDR3. Here the CDR3 reads CASSLTALQGGELFF. The CDR3 nucleotides read TGTGCCAGCAGCTTAACCGCACTTCAAGGCGGGGAGCTGTTTTTT.

This clone was counted once. The chain recombines TRBV2 with TRBJ2-2; D is ambiguous. Trimming shortened V by 2 bases and J by 6 bases, and 7 bases separated the two germline ends. The CDR3 is made up of 13 amino acids. Germline V gives CDR1 SNHLY, CDR2 FYNNEI. The CDR3 here is CASSETRAGELFF. The DNA for the CDR3 is TGTGCCAGCAGTGAAACAAGGGCCGGGGAGCTGTTTTTT.

The rearrangement joins TRBV30 to TRBJ2-3; D possibly corresponds to TRBD2 (7 bases). This CDR3 contains 15 residues. Germline CDR1 GTSNPN, CDR2 SVGIG (reference sequence). The V and J ends lost 3 bases and 2 bases respectively, with 15 bases between them. The CDR3 is CAWSKEGGVTDTQYF. In DNA form, the CDR3 reads TGTGCCTGGAGCAAAGAGGGGGGGGTCACAGATACGCAGTATTTT. The full variable domain, its missing parts supplied by reference TRBV30 and TRBJ2-3, is SQTIHQWPATLVQPVGSPLSLECTVEGTSNPNLYWYRQAAGRGLQLLFYSVGIGQISSEVPQNLSASRPQDRQFILSSKKLLLSDSGFYLCAWSKEGGVTDTQYFGPGTRLTVL.

This clone was counted once. The DNA for the CDR3 is TGTGCCAGCAGCTTATCATCCCCGAACACTGAAGCTTTCTTT. The encoded protein is CASSLSSPNTEAFF. The chain is built from TRBV7-9 and TRBJ1-1; D gene uncertain. There are 14 residues in the CDR3. Per the germline V gene, CDR1 is SEHNR and CDR2 is FQNEAQ (reference sequence). Trimming cost V 2 bases and J 1 base, with 8 bases left between them.

V and J are TRBV10-2 and TRBJ2-7; 12 nucleotides line up with TRBD2. Germline values: CDR1 WSHSY, CDR2 SAAADI. J was trimmed by 2 bases and V by 6 bases; bases with no gene match: 8. The CDR3 is 16 residues long. In DNA form, the CDR3 reads TGCGCCAGCAGGGAGGGGAGACTAGCGGGGGCCTACGAGCAGTACTTC. Its protein is CASREGRLAGAYEQYF.

The rearrangement uses TRBV5-6 and TRBJ2-7, with a tentative D call TRBD2 (6 bases). The V gene's germline CDR1 is SGHDT and CDR2 YYEEEE. V lost 6 bases and J 2 bases, leaving 15 bases between the germline ends. The length of the CDR3 is 14 residues. The CDR3 reads CASKPGLGPYEQYF. CDR3 nucleotide sequence: TGTGCCAGCAAACCGGGACTGGGACCCTACGAGCAGTACTTC.

The chain joins TRBV19 to TRBJ2-5; D may be TRBD2 (5 bases). From germline, CDR1 is LNHDA and CDR2 SQIVND (reference sequence). Trimming took 7 bases from V and 5 from J, leaving 14 bases between them. CDR3 length: 13 amino acids. CDR3 amino acids: CASNLGPGETQYF. DNA for the CDR3: TGTGCCAGTAACCTAGGCCCGGGGGAGACCCAGTACTTC.

The CDR3 reads CAISGGASKETQYF. CDR3 nucleotide sequence: TGTGCCATCAGTGGCGGGGCATCTAAAGAGACCCAGTACTTC. The rearrangement links TRBV10-3 to TRBJ2-5; D is possibly TRBD2 (6 bases). V dropped 4 bases and J dropped 3 bases, with 12 bases sitting between them. Germline assignment: CDR1 ENHRY and CDR2 SYGVKD. The CDR3 covers 14 residues.

This sequence joins TRBV6-1 and TRBJ1-4; 9 bases map to TRBD1. From germline, CDR1 is MNHNS and CDR2 SASEGT. CDR3 length: 13 amino acids. The V segment lost 10 bases and the J segment 8 bases; nucleotides outside the gene matches: 8. The CDR3 reads CATQQGAIEKLFF. For the CDR3, the DNA is TGTGCCACCCAACAGGGGGCAATAGAAAAACTGTTTTTT.

The chain is built from TRBV11-2 and TRBJ1-3, with D unresolved. V lost 7 bases and J lost 4, with 17 bases in between. The CDR3 length is 15 residues. Germline lookup yields CDR1 SGHAT and CDR2 FQNNGV. The CDR3 region is CASTNMPLAGNTIYF. In DNA form, the CDR3 reads TGTGCCAGCACCAATATGCCCTTGGCGGGAAACACCATATATTTT.

A remark on this clone: In the same sample, other DNA sequences code for this CDR3. The DNA for the CDR3 is TGCGCCAGCAGCCAAGGACGCAGCTCCTACGAGCAGTACTTC. Encoded protein: CASSQGRSSYEQYF. V gene TRBV4-1 combines with J gene TRBJ2-7; D uncertain. Germline V lookup: CDR1 MGHRA, CDR2 YSYEKL. Trimming shortened V by 1 base and J by 0 bases, and 7 bases separated the two germline ends. This CDR3 comprises 14 residues.

The chain uses TRBV9 and TRBJ2-2; possibly TRBD2 for D (6 bases). Germline V gene sequence: CDR1 SGDLS, CDR2 YYNGEE. The CDR3 runs 16 residues. V was clipped by 0 bases and J by 1 base, with 10 bases between them. CDR3 sequence (DNA): TGTGCCAGCAGCGTAGCTGGAGGGGTGAACACCGGGGAGCTGTTTTTT. It specifies CASSVAGGVNTGELFF.

The rearrangement links TRBV18 to TRBJ2-5; D gene unclear. V was trimmed by 6 bases and J by 3 bases, leaving 17 bases between them. Germline V CDR1 and CDR2: KGHSH, LQKENI. The CDR3 sequence is 15 residues long. The CDR3 nucleotides are TGTGCCAGCTCCCCAATCCCTTTGGAGAAAGAGACCCAGTACTTC. Translation: CASSPIPLEKETQYF.

The V gene is TRBV6-6, the J gene TRBJ1-1; tentatively, D is TRBD1 (5 bases). The CDR3 runs to 15 residues. V lost 2 bases and J lost 4, with 14 bases in between. Per germline, CDR1 MNHNY and CDR2 SVGAGI (reference sequence). The CDR3 is CASSYLMGLGTEAFF. The CDR3 DNA is TGTGCCAGCAGTTACCTGATGGGGCTCGGCACTGAAGCTTTCTTT.

The J gene is TRBJ1-3, the V gene TRBV11-2, with D unresolved. Germline V gene sequence: CDR1 SGHAT, CDR2 FQNNGV. The germline V and J ends were trimmed by 0 bases and 4 bases, with 13 bases remaining between them. The CDR3 length is 16 residues. The chain's CDR3 is CASSLDQAVLGNTIYF. The DNA of the CDR3 is TGTGCCAGCAGCTTAGATCAGGCGGTTCTGGGAAACACCATATATTTT.

This chain links TRBV10-2 with TRBJ2-5, with no clear D. With 2 bases removed from V and 6 bases from J, the gap between germline ends came to 7 bases. This CDR3 spans 12 amino acids. CDR1 WSHSY and CDR2 SAAADI come from the germline V gene. The DNA for the CDR3 is TGCGCCAGCAGTGAGGACTGGAAGACCCAGTACTTC. As protein: CASSEDWKTQYF.

The rearrangement uses TRBV5-8 and TRBJ2-5, with D uncertain. Trimming pared 1 base from V and 5 bases from J, leaving 12 bases between. The germline gives CDR1 SGHTS, CDR2 YDEGEE. The CDR3 extends over 14 amino acids. CDR3 amino acids: CASSLLGSLETQYF. CDR3 bases: TGTGCCAGCAGCTTGCTAGGGTCCTTGGAGACCCAGTACTTC.

This clone was counted once. This sequence joins TRBV5-6 and TRBJ2-2, with D hard to call. CDR1 SGHDT and CDR2 YYEEEE come from the germline V gene. V dropped 0 bases and J dropped 2 bases, with 8 bases sitting between them. The CDR3 runs 15 residues. CDR3 in amino acids: CASSLAVKNTGELFF. Here the CDR3 DNA reads TGTGCCAGCAGCTTGGCGGTTAAAAACACCGGGGAGCTGTTTTTT.

This chain links TRBV2 with TRBJ1-5, with a weak D call TRBD1 (6 bases). CDR3 length: 13 amino acids. CDR1 SNHLY and CDR2 FYNNEI come from the germline V gene. V lost 7 bases and J lost 6, with 13 bases in between. This CDR3 is CASTETGSQPQHF. CDR3 coding DNA: TGTGCCAGCACCGAGACAGGATCTCAGCCCCAGCATTTT.

The rearrangement links TRBV30 to TRBJ2-7; 11 nucleotides match TRBD2. The CDR3 length is 17 residues. Germline V gene data show CDR1 as GTSNPN and CDR2 as SVGIG (reference sequence). After removal of 3 bases from V and 0 bases from J, the junction contained 10 bases not matched to a gene. The CDR3 coding sequence is TGTGCCTGGAGCACGGGGCGACTAGCGGGAAGCTCCTACGAGCAGTACTTC. This gives the protein CAWSTGRLAGSSYEQYF.

The chain uses TRBV6-6 and TRBJ1-4; TRBD1 aligns across 9 bases. CDR1 is MNHNY, CDR2 SVGAGI, per germline (reference sequence). This CDR3 spans 15 amino acids. V shed 5 bases, J shed 9 bases, and the junction held 10 bases outside the gene matches. CDR3 nucleotides: TGTGCCAGCAGTACGCCGGGACAGGGCAGTCAAAAACTGTTTTTT. The encoded protein is CASSTPGQGSQKLFF.

The gene calls are TRBV10-3 and TRBJ1-2; possibly TRBD1 for D (6 bases). The germline gives CDR1 ENHRY, CDR2 SYGVKD. Trimming stripped 3 bases from V and 3 bases from J, with 14 bases between. The CDR3 is 15 amino acids. For the CDR3, the DNA is TGTGCCATCAGTGATTCGGAGGGGGTCTACTATGGCTACACCTTC. Its translation: CAISDSEGVYYGYTF.

Here the CDR3 reads CASSSGTSQETQYF. The CDR3 DNA reads TGTGCCAGCAGCTCGGGGACTTCCCAAGAGACCCAGTACTTC. The chain joins TRBV5-4 to TRBJ2-5; TRBD2 might be the D (6 bases). Trimming removed 3 bases from V and 1 base from J, with 10 bases in between. The CDR3 is 14 residues long. CDR1 and CDR2 from the germline V gene are SGHNT and YYREEE (reference sequence).

The chain uses TRBV5-4 and TRBJ2-3; D gene ambiguous. This CDR3 spans 13 amino acids. Germline V gene data show CDR1 as SGHNT and CDR2 as YYREEE (reference sequence). The V and J ends lost 4 bases and 5 bases respectively, with 11 bases between them. The CDR3 DNA is TGTGCCAGCAGCGAAGGACGGGTAGATACGCAGTATTTT. This encodes CASSEGRVDTQYF.

The V call is TRBV27, the J call TRBJ1-5, with D maybe TRBD1 (5 bases). With 8 bases removed from V and 5 bases from J, the gap between germline ends came to 13 bases. Germline V gene data show CDR1 as MNHEY and CDR2 as SMNVEV (reference sequence). The CDR3 length is 13 residues. CDR3: CASRQGRYQPQHF. CDR3 nucleotides: TGTGCCAGCCGCCAGGGCAGATATCAGCCCCAGCATTTT.

The rearrangement joins TRBV5-4 to TRBJ1-1; possible D gene TRBD1, 6 bases. Germline CDR1 and CDR2: SGHNT and YYREEE (reference sequence). Trimming pared 0 bases from V and 4 bases from J, leaving 16 bases between. The CDR3 spans 16 residues. As DNA, the CDR3 is TGTGCCAGCAGCTTGGGTACGGGGGCGCGGGGCACTGAAGCTTTCTTT. The encoded protein is CASSLGTGARGTEAFF.